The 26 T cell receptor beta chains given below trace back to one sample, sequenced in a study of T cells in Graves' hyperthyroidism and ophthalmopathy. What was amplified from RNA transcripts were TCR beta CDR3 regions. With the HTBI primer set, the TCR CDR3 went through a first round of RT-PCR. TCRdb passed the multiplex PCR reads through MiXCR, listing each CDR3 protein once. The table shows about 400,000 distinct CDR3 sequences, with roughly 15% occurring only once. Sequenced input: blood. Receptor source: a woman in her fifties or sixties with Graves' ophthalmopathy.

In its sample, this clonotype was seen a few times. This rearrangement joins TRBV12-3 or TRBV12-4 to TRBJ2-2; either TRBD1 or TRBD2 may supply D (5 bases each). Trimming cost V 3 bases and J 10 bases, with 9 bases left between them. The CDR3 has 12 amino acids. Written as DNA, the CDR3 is TGTGCCAGCAGTTTCCCCGGGGCGGAGCTGTTTTTT. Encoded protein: CASSFPGAELFF.

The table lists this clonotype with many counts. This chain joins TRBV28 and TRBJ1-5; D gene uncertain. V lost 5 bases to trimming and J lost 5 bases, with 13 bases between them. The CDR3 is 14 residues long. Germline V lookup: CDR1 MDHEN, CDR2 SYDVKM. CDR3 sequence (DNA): TGTGCCAGCAGTAGACCTTTGGCTTATCAGCCCCAGCATTTT. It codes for CASSRPLAYQPQHF.

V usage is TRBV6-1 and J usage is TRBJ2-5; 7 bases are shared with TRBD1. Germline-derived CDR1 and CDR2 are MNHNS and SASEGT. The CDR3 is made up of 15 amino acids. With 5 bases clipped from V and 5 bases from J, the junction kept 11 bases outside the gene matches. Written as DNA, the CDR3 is TGTGCCAGCAGTCAACACAGGGGTCCCTATGAGACCCAGTACTTC. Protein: CASSQHRGPYETQYF.

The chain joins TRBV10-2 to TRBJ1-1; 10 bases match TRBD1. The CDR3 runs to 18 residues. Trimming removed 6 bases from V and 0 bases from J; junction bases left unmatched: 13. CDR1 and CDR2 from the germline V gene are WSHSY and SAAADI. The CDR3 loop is CASREATGGITLNTEAFF. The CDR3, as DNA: TGCGCCAGCAGGGAAGCGACAGGGGGCATCACGCTGAACACTGAAGCTTTCTTT.

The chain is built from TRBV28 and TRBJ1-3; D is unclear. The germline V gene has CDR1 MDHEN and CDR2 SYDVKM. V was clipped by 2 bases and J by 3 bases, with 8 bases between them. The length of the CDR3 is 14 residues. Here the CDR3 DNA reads TGTGCCAGCAGTTTACTCACCATTGGAAACACCATATATTTT. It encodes CASSLLTIGNTIYF.

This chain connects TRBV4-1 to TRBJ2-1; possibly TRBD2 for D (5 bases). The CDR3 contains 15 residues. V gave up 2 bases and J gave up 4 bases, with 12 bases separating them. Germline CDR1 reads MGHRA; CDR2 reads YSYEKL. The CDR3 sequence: CASSQNLDFYNEQFF. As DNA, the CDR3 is TGCGCCAGCAGCCAAAACTTGGACTTTTACAATGAGCAGTTCTTC.

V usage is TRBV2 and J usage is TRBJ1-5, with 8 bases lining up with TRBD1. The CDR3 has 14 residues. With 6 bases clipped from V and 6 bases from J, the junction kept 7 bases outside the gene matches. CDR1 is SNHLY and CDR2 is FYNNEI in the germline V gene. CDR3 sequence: CASSRTGNGQPQHF. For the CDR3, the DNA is TGTGCCAGCAGCCGGACAGGGAACGGTCAGCCCCAGCATTTT.

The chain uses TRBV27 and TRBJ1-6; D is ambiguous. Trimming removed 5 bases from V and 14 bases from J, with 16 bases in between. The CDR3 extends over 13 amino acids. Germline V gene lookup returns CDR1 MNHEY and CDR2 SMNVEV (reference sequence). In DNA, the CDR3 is TGTGCCAGCAGTCCACGGACCCGGGAGACCCTCCACTTT. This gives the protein CASSPRTRETLHF.

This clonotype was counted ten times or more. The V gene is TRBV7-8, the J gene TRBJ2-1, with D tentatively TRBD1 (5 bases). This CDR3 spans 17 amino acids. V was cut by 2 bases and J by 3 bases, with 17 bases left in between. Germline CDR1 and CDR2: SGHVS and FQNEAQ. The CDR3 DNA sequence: TGTGCCAGCAGCTTAATGGGCGACAGTAACTTCTACAATGAGCAGTTCTTC. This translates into CASSLMGDSNFYNEQFF.

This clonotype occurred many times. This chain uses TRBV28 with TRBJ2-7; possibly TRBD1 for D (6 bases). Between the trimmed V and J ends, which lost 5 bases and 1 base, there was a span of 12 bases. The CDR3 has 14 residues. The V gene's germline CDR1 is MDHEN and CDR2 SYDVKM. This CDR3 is CASSRIDRSYEQYF. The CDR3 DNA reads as TGTGCCAGCAGTAGAATTGACAGGTCCTACGAGCAGTACTTC.

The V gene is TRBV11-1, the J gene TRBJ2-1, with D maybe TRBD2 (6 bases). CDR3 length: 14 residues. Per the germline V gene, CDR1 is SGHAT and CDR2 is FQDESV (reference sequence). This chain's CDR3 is CVGRPPGREQEQFF. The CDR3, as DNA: TGTGTCGGCAGACCCCCGGGACGGGAGCAGGAGCAGTTCTTC.

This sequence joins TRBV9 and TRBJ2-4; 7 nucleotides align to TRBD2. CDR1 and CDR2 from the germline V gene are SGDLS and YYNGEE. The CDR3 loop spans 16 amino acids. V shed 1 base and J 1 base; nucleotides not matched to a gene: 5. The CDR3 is CASSVRAGAAKNIQYF. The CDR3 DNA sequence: TGTGCCAGCAGCGTAAGGGCGGGAGCTGCCAAAAACATTCAGTACTTC.

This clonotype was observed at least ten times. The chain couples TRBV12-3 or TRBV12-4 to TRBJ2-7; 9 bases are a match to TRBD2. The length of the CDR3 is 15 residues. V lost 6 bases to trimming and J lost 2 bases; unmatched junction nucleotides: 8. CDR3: CASSPETSGTYEQYF. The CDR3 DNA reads TGTGCCAGCAGCCCCGAGACTAGCGGAACCTACGAGCAGTACTTC.

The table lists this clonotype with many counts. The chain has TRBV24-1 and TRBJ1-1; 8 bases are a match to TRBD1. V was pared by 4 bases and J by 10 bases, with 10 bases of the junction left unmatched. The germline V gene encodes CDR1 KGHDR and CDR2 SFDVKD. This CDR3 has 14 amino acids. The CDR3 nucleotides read TGTGCCACCAGTGACCCTGGGACAGGTAGAGGAGCTTTCTTT. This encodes CATSDPGTGRGAFF.

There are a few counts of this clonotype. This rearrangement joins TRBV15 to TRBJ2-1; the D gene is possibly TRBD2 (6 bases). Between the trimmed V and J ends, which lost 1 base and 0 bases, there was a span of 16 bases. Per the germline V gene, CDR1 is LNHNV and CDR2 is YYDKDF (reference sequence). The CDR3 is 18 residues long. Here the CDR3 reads CATSRGERGTVSYNEQFF. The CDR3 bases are TGTGCCACCAGCAGAGGAGAGCGCGGGACTGTCTCCTACAATGAGCAGTTCTTC.

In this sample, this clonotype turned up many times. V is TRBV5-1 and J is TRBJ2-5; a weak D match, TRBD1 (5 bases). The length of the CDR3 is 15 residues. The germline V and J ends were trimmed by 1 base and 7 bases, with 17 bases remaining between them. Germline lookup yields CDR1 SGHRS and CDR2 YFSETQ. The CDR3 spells CASSLRGQGDGTQYF. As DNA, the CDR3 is TGCGCCAGCAGCTTGAGGGGCCAAGGGGATGGGACCCAGTACTTC.

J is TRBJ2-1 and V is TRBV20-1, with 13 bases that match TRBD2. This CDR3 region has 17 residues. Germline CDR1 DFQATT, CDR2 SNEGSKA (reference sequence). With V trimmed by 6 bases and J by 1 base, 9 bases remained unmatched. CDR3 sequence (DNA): TGCAGTGCCCCCGGACTAGCGGGAGTGGGTTCCTACAATGAGCAGTTCTTC. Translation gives CSAPGLAGVGSYNEQFF.

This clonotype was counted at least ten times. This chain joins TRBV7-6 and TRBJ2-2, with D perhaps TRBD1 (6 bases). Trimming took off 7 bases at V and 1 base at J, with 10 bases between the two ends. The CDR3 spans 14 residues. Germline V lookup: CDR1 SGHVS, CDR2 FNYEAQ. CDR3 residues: CASTRQENTGELFF. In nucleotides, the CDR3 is TGTGCCAGCACCAGACAGGAGAACACCGGGGAGCTGTTTTTT. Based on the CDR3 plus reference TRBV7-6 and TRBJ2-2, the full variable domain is GAGVSQSPRYKVTKRGQDVALRCDPISGHVSLYWYRQALGQGPEFLTYFNYEAQQDKSGLPNDRFSAERPEGSISTLTIQRTEQRDSAMYRCASTRQENTGELFFGEGSRLTVL.

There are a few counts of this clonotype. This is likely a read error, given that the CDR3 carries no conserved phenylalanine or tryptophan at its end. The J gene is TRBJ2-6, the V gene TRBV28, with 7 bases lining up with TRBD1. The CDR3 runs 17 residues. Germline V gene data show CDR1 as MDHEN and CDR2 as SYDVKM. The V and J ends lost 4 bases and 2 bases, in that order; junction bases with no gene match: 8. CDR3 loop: CASSSHPQGTGANVLTS. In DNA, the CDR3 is TGTGCCAGCAGTTCTCATCCACAGGGGACTGGGGCCAACGTCCTGACTTCC.

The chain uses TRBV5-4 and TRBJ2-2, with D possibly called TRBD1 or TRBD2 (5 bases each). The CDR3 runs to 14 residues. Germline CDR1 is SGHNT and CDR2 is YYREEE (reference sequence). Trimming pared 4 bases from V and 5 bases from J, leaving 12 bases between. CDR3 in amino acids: CASSPEWGTGELFF. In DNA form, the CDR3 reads TGTGCCAGCAGCCCGGAGTGGGGGACCGGGGAGCTGTTTTTT.

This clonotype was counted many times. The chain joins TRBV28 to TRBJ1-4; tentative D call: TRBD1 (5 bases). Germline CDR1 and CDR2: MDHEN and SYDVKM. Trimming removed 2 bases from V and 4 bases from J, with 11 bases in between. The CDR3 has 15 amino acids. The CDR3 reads CASSLLGGSNEKLFF. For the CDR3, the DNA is TGTGCCAGCAGTTTACTGGGGGGGAGTAATGAAAAACTGTTTTTT.

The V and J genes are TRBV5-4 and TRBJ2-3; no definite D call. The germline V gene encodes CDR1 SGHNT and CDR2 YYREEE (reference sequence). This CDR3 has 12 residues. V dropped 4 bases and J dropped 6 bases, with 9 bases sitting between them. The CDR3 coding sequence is TGTGCCAGCAGCCCTGAGAGGGATACGCAGTATTTT. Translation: CASSPERDTQYF.

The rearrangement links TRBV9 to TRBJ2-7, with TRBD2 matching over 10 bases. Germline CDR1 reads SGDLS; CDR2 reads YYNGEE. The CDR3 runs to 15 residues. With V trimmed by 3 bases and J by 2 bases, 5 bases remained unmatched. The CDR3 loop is CASSASGTSAYEQYF. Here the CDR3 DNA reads TGTGCCAGCAGCGCTTCCGGGACTAGCGCCTACGAGCAGTACTTC.

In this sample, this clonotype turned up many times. In DNA form, the CDR3 reads TGTGCCAGCAGGTCCCGGGACAGTTTCTACGAGCAGTACTTC. It yields the protein CASRSRDSFYEQYF. V is TRBV2 and J is TRBJ2-7; 7 bases fit TRBD1. V shed 6 bases and J 3 bases; nucleotides not matched to a gene: 8. CDR1 is SNHLY, CDR2 FYNNEI, per germline. The CDR3 is 14 amino acids.

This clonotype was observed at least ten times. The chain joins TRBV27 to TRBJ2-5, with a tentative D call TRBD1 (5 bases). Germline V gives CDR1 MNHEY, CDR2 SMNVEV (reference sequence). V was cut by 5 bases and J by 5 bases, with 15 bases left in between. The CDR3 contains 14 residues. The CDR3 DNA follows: TGTGCCAGCAGTCCCTCGACAGCGCAGGAGACCCAGTACTTC. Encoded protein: CASSPSTAQETQYF.

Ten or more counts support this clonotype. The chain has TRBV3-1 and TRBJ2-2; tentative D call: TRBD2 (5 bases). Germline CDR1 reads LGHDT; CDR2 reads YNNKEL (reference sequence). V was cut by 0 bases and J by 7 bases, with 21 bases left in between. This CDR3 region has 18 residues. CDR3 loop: CASSQDRRLRIRGGELFF. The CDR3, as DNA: TGTGCCAGCAGCCAAGATCGGCGATTGCGGATCCGGGGCGGGGAGCTGTTTTTT. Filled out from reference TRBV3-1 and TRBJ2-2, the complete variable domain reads DTAVSQTPKYLVTQMGNDKSIKCEQNLGHDTMYWYKQDSKKFLKIMFSYNNKELIINETVPNRFSPKSPDKAHLNLHINSLELGDSAVYFCASSQDRRLRIRGGELFFGEGSRLTVL.